What follows are 15 T cell receptor beta chains derived from one specimen sequenced in a study of Ad26.COV2.S vaccination and SARS-CoV-2 variants (dated by TCRdb to the early 2020s). This specimen's treatment or condition label, per the study, means: some 20 received Ad26.COV2.S at low or high dose, single or two shots; roughly five received placebo; per-sample allocation not given. For vaccine and placebo recipients, the sequenced repertoires came from samples collected on day 63 after the first injection. Libraries came from the immunoSEQ multiplex PCR assay. Held by TCRdb, this immuneACCESS table contains in-frame sequences only and omits some clones. Under half of the omission traces to an unresolved V gene where checked; the cause of the rest is unknown. This sample is represented by more than 300,000 clones; around 89% of them were singletons. Around 5% of the sample is taken by the ten largest.

The sample here was peripheral blood, taken in a trial of Ad26.COV2.S vaccine versus placebo. The receptors come from a person aged 18-65 years who received the Ad26.COV2.S COVID-19 vaccine or a placebo.

CDR3 DNA: TGCGCCAGCAGCTTGACGGGAGGCTTCTACGAGCAGTACTTC. This gives the protein CASSLTGGFYEQYF. The V and J genes are TRBV5-1 and TRBJ2-7, with 7 bases matching TRBD2. V gave up 1 base and J gave up 3 bases; unmatched junction bases: 4. Per germline, CDR1 SGHRS and CDR2 YFSETQ. The CDR3 is made up of 14 amino acids.

This chain links TRBV5-1 with TRBJ2-3; 7 nucleotides agree with TRBD2. Germline V gene data show CDR1 as SGHRS and CDR2 as YFSETQ. V dropped 1 base and J dropped 6; count of bases not matched to a gene: 8. The CDR3 is made up of 15 amino acids. DNA for the CDR3: TGCGCCAGCAGCTTGCGGCTAGCGGAGGGGGATACGCAGTATTTT. Translation: CASSLRLAEGDTQYF.

The CDR3 sequence: CATSRDGVKYGYTF. The CDR3 DNA sequence: TGTGCCACCAGCAGAGATGGGGTGAAGTATGGCTACACCTTC. This rearrangement joins TRBV15 to TRBJ1-2, with D unclear. Germline loops: CDR1 LNHNV, CDR2 YYDKDF (reference sequence). CDR3 length: 14 amino acids. Between the trimmed V and J ends, which lost 0 bases and 5 bases, there was a span of 10 bases.

The chain is built from TRBV5-6 and TRBJ2-1; D perhaps matches TRBD1 (7 bases). CDR3 length equals 16 residues. V was pared by 2 bases and J by 4 bases, with 16 bases between. Germline-derived CDR1 and CDR2 are SGHDT and YYEEEE. CDR3 sequence: CASSFLGGQAYNEQFF. The CDR3 DNA follows: TGTGCCAGCAGCTTCTTGGGAGGACAGGCTTACAATGAGCAGTTCTTC.

The sample holds a few counts of this clone. The V gene is TRBV7-9, the J gene TRBJ2-2, with D possibly TRBD1 on 5 matching bases. This CDR3 is 15 amino acids long. Germline CDR1 SEHNR, CDR2 FQNEAQ (reference sequence). The V gene lost 3 bases and the J gene lost 2 bases, with 10 bases spanning the gap. This CDR3 reads CASSLGQRNTGELFF. The CDR3, as DNA: TGTGCCAGCAGCTTGGGGCAGAGAAACACCGGGGAGCTGTTTTTT.

The chain is built from TRBV18 and TRBJ1-4; D perhaps matches TRBD1 (6 bases). This CDR3 has 15 residues. CDR1 KGHSH and CDR2 LQKENI come from the germline V gene. V dropped 1 base and J dropped 0 bases, with 6 bases sitting between them. The CDR3 reads CASSPRQATNEKLFF. CDR3 DNA: TGTGCCAGCTCACCACGACAGGCAACTAATGAAAAACTGTTTTTT.

CDR3 sequence: CASRPGQGQYEQYF. The CDR3 coding sequence is TGTGCCAGTAGACCGGGACAGGGCCAATACGAGCAGTACTTC. The chain employs TRBV19 and TRBJ2-7, with 9 bases lining up with TRBD1. V lost 6 bases, J lost 4 bases, and 7 bases stayed unmatched. The CDR3 covers 14 residues. The germline V gene encodes CDR1 LNHDA and CDR2 SQIVND (reference sequence).

The count of this clone is one. CDR3 region: CASSEGGGPNTGELFF. CDR3 coding DNA: TGTGCCAGCAGTGAAGGCGGGGGACCGAACACCGGGGAGCTGTTTTTT. V usage is TRBV2 and J usage is TRBJ2-2, with 7 bases matching TRBD2. Germline CDR1 is SNHLY and CDR2 is FYNNEI. CDR3 length: 16 residues. V shed 1 base and J 0 bases; nucleotides not matched to a gene: 2.

This clone has a handful of counts. The genes are TRBV5-1 and TRBJ1-6; D gene ambiguous. The V end lost 0 bases, the J end lost 10 bases, and 11 bases lay between the germline ends. The CDR3 sequence is 14 residues long. CDR1 SGHRS and CDR2 YFSETQ come from the germline V gene. The CDR3 DNA sequence: TGCGCCAGCAGCTTGGGACAAAGCGAGTCACCCCTCCACTTT. Protein: CASSLGQSESPLHF.

The CDR3 is CASSFGDRQGTNSYNSPLHF. In nucleotides, the CDR3 is TGTGCCAGCAGCTTTGGGGACCGACAGGGGACCAACTCCTATAATTCACCCCTCCACTTT. This chain uses TRBV12-1 with TRBJ1-6; TRBD1 is taken as the D call from the table, unchecked against the DNA. TRBV12-1 is labeled a pseudogene. The CDR3 consists of 20 residues.

This rearrangement joins TRBV7-2 to TRBJ2-6, with D uncertain. This CDR3 comprises 12 residues. Germline CDR1 is SGHTA and CDR2 is FQGNSA. Trimming took off 8 bases at V and 9 bases at J, with 11 bases between the two ends. The chain's CDR3 is CASSVLGNVLTF. DNA of the CDR3: TGTGCCAGCTCGGTTCTAGGCAACGTCCTGACTTTC.

This sequence joins TRBV29-1 and TRBJ2-3; D perhaps matches TRBD1 (7 bases). The CDR3 totals 14 residues. Germline assignment: CDR1 SQVTM and CDR2 ANQGSEA. Trimming removed 3 bases at V and 3 bases at J, with 13 bases between. CDR3 nucleotides: TGCAGCGTTGAGGAGGGGGCCCAGACAGATACGCAGTATTTT. This encodes CSVEEGAQTDTQYF.

The chain uses TRBV10-1 and TRBJ2-2; D uncertain. The V and J ends lost 5 bases and 2 bases respectively, with 9 bases between them. This CDR3 spans 14 amino acids. Germline CDR1 reads WNHNN; CDR2 reads SYGVQD (reference sequence). CDR3 coding DNA: TGCGCCAGCAGTAAAGGACCTAACACCGGGGAGCTGTTTTTT. It codes for CASSKGPNTGELFF.

V usage is TRBV28 and J usage is TRBJ1-4, with TRBD1 matching 7 bases. The germline gives CDR1 MDHEN, CDR2 SYDVKM. The trim removed 2 bases at V and 7 bases at J, leaving 7 bases unmatched. CDR3 length: 15 residues. Here the CDR3 reads CASSLGGGGFEKLFF. CDR3 bases: TGTGCCAGCAGTTTAGGAGGGGGCGGGTTTGAAAAACTGTTTTTT.

The chain links TRBV28 to TRBJ1-6, with D maybe TRBD1 (5 bases). Germline V gene data show CDR1 as MDHEN and CDR2 as SYDVKM. This CDR3 is 11 amino acids long. V was clipped by 4 bases and J by 10 bases, with 5 bases between them. CDR3 sequence: CASSWGSPLHF. As DNA, the CDR3 is TGTGCCAGCAGTTGGGGGTCACCCCTCCACTTT.